The rows below give T cell receptor beta chains drawn from one sample of a study of CD8 T cells in ankylosing spondylitis. MiXCR was run by TCRdb on the 5' RACE reads, yielding one entry per CDR3 protein. Of about 90,000 distinct CDR3 sequences listed, more than 8.5% are singletons. The specimen was blood, either unsorted or a sorted T cell fraction (not recorded which). These receptors were collected from a male donor with ankylosing spondylitis. Each CDR3 is given with its conserved first and last residue. The D gene is left open where the match is weak. Clone size is shown for a subset of rows, as once, few, many or a class of expanded clone.

clone size	V gene	D gene	J gene	CDR3 DNA	CDR3 protein
many	TRBV6-5	NA	TRBJ1-1	TGTGCCAGCAGGTCAGGGGCCCCTGAAGCTTTCTTT	CASRSGAPEAFF
many	TRBV7-9	TRBD1	TRBJ2-1	TGTGCCAGCAGCCCACCCGACAGGGGAATCCACAATGAGCAGTTCTTC	CASSPPDRGIHNEQFF
NA	TRBV4-1	TRBD2	TRBJ2-1	TGCGCCAGCAGCCAAGCCCGGATTGGGCGGGAGTATGATGAGCAGTTCTTC	CASSQARIGREYDEQFF
NA	TRBV13	TRBD2	TRBJ2-3	TGTGCCAGCAGCCCGAGGAGCGGGGACACAGATACGCAGTATTTT	CASSPRSGDTDTQYF
many	TRBV12-3/TRBV12-4	NA	TRBJ1-2	TGTGCCAGCAGCCCAGGACAGACCTATGGCTACACCTTC	CASSPGQTYGYTF
many	TRBV3-1	TRBD2	TRBJ2-1	TGTGCCAGCAGCCAACCGGGACTAGCGGGTTACAATGAGCAGTTCTTC	CASSQPGLAGYNEQFF
NA	TRBV12-3/TRBV12-4	NA	TRBJ2-1	TGTGCCAGCGGTTCGGATCACAGGACAGTAGGCGAGCAGTTCTTC	CASGSDHRTVGEQFF
many	TRBV2	TRBD2	TRBJ2-2	TGTGCCAGCACCTCTCATAGAACTAGCGGGAGCCTGAACACCGGGGAGCTGTTTTTT	CASTSHRTSGSLNTGELFF
many	TRBV5-1	TRBD1	TRBJ1-5	TGCGCCAGCAGCTTGGACAGGGGGCTAGGTCAGCCCCAGCATTTT	CASSLDRGLGQPQHF
many	TRBV6-4	NA	TRBJ2-3	TGTGCCAGCAGCCCTTTTCCTAGCACAGATACGCAGTATTTT	CASSPFPSTDTQYF
NA	TRBV5-6	NA	TRBJ2-1	TGTGCCAGCACCTGGGGAGTAGAGCAGTTCTTC	CASTWGVEQFF
many	TRBV24-1	NA	TRBJ1-2	TGTGCCACCAGTGACCCTAAACAGGGTACGGGCTACACCTTC	CATSDPKQGTGYTF
NA	TRBV5-1	NA	TRBJ2-7	TGCGCCAGCAGCTTGGGAGACACTGACTACGAGCAGTACTTC	CASSLGDTDYEQYF
few	TRBV27	TRBD1	TRBJ1-5	TGTGCCAGCAGTTTTTTGGGACAGGCCAATCAGCCCCAGCATTTT	CASSFLGQANQPQHF
NA	TRBV11-2	TRBD2	TRBJ2-1	TGTGCCAGCAGCTTAGACGTTAGCGGGCTCTACAATGAGCAGTTCTTC	CASSLDVSGLYNEQFF
few	TRBV3-1	NA	TRBJ2-1	TGTGCCAGCAGCCCTGCCATCGGTAACAATGAGCAGTTCTTC	CASSPAIGNNEQFF
NA	TRBV7-2	NA	TRBJ2-5	TGTGCCAGCAGCTCAACGGCCCTGTACCAAGAGACCCAGTACTTC	CASSSTALYQETQYF
NA	TRBV7-9	TRBD2	TRBJ2-7	TGTGCCAGCAGCTCCCCTACTAGCGGGAGACTCTACGAGCAGTACTTC	CASSSPTSGRLYEQYF
many	TRBV7-9	NA	TRBJ1-1	TGTGCCAGCAGCTTAACAGGAGGGCGGGGCACTGAAGCTTTCTTT	CASSLTGGRGTEAFF
few	TRBV9	NA	TRBJ2-1	TGTGCCAGCAGCTGGGGGGAGACCTACAATGAGCAGTTCTTC	CASSWGETYNEQFF
many	TRBV20-1	TRBD1	TRBJ1-3	TGCAGTGCCATCTTGACAGGGGCTGGAAACACCATATATTTT	CSAILTGAGNTIYF
NA	TRBV12-3/TRBV12-4	NA	TRBJ2-2	TGTGCCAGCAGTTTTGGTCCCCCCACCGGGGAGCTGTTTTTT	CASSFGPPTGELFF
few	TRBV4-1	NA	TRBJ1-4	TGCGCCAGCAGCCAAGGTTGGGCCGAACCCTCAACTAATGAAAAACTGTTTTTT	CASSQGWAEPSTNEKLFF
many	TRBV13	NA	TRBJ2-1	TGTGCCAGCAGCTTAAGACTGGCCAATGAGCAGTTCTTC	CASSLRLANEQFF
few	TRBV20-1	NA	TRBJ1-3	TGCAGTGCTAGAGATAATTGGCCGGCCAGAAACACCATATATTTT	CSARDNWPARNTIYF
many	TRBV19	TRBD2	TRBJ2-1	TGTGCCAGTAGTCCTACCCGGGGACTAGGCCGCCATGAGCAGTTCTTC	CASSPTRGLGRHEQFF
many	TRBV29-1	TRBD2	TRBJ2-7	TGCAGCGTTGACGGACTAGCGGGAGGAAGAGGCTACGAGCAGTACTTC	CSVDGLAGGRGYEQYF
few	TRBV2	NA	TRBJ2-5	TGTGCCAGCAGGGGATTCGAAGAGACCCAGTACTTC	CASRGFEETQYF
many	TRBV3-1	TRBD2	TRBJ2-1	TGTGCCAGCAGCCAAGATCTAGCGGGAGTAGGGAACAATGAGCAGTTCTTC	CASSQDLAGVGNNEQFF